This T cell receptor (beta chain) comes out of a study of OX40 agonist ivuxolimab in advanced cancers. In the study overall: Ivuxolimab, which targeted the costimulatory receptor OX40 (CD134), was an agonistic, fully human IgG2 monoclonal antibody. Intravenous ivuxolimab was administered to patients every 2 weeks at six dose levels: 0.01, 0.1, 0.3, 1.5, 3 and 10 mg/kg. Of the roughly 53 patients in dose escalation, about 19 had hepatocellular carcinoma, around 15 had melanoma, 9 had renal cell carcinoma and 9 had head and neck cancer. A male proportion of about 79% and a mean age of 60 years, ranging from roughly 23 to 90, were recorded for the dose-escalation cohort. Patients were allowed to have had prior anti-PD-1, anti-PD-L1 or anti-CTLA-4 therapy, and 40% of the dose-escalation patients had been treated with checkpoint inhibitors. Partial responses occurred in three dose-escalation patients, of whom one had hepatocellular carcinoma and two had cutaneous melanoma. Peripheral TCRbeta sequencing was intended to test whether TCR sequence diversity was altered and clonal T-cell expansion was caused by ivuxolimab. The paper covers the monotherapy dose-escalation part of the phase I ivuxolimab trial, which included N ≈ 57 patients. What the research found in general, with its limitations: On average, CD8+ T cells showed more expanded clones than CD4+ T cells after ivuxolimab. The antigen specificity of the peripheral T cells that underwent clonal expansion was not determined. Low levels of normalized T-cell clonal expansion were also seen in some patients who did not respond. In the 0.1-3.0 mg/kg groups, partial responders were among the patients with the lowest normalized peripheral clonal expansion, particularly in CD8+ T cells. At doses of 0.1 to 3.0 mg/kg, clonal expansion of both CD4+ and CD8+ blood T cells was observed from baseline to week 6.

Concerning this clone: The target of this receptor is not known. The sample holds no much larger clone one base away, and base qualities are not on file.

The germline V gene provides CDR1 SGHTA and CDR2 FQGNSA. The CDR3, cysteine through phenylalanine, is 13 amino acids long. Of the read, only the CDR3 DNA is kept; its 39 bases are in frame from base 1. V drops 4 bases and J drops 2 bases, leaving 8 bases in between. Genomic DNA was isolated from the sorted cells so that the TCRbeta CDR3 region could be sequenced. TCRbeta CDR3 regions were sequenced using the immunoSEQ Assay. TCRdb took this table from immuneACCESS and kept in-frame rearrangements with V and J called. Such tables lack part of the clones; where checked against another copy, unresolved V genes explain under half of the gap, and the rest is unexplained. The table for this sample lists around 60,000 clones; about 80% of them were counted only once. Of the sample, about 2.1% is held by the ten largest clones. Patients with autoimmune disease history or receiving systemic immunosuppression were excluded from the trial. Peripheral blood for TCR sequencing was collected from all dose cohorts at baseline, on cycle 4 day 1, and on cycle 7 day 1. Samples came from an open-label, multicenter, first-in-human phase I dose-escalation trial of ivuxolimab. Adults with locally advanced or metastatic melanoma, renal cell, hepatocellular, or head and neck squamous cell carcinoma were enrolled in the trial. CD4+ and CD8+ T cells were sorted separately from peripheral blood before TCR sequencing.

The sequence came from an adult with an advanced solid tumor such as melanoma, head and neck, liver or kidney cancer. This receptor chain uses TRBV7-2 and TRBJ1-2, with no confidently assigned D gene. The specimen comprised CD4+ or CD8+ T cells sorted from blood, sampled in a trial of the OX40 agonist ivuxolimab. CDR3 protein: CASSSGPNYGYTF. The bases read TGTGCCAGCAGCTCCGGGCCCAACTATGGCTACACCTTC.